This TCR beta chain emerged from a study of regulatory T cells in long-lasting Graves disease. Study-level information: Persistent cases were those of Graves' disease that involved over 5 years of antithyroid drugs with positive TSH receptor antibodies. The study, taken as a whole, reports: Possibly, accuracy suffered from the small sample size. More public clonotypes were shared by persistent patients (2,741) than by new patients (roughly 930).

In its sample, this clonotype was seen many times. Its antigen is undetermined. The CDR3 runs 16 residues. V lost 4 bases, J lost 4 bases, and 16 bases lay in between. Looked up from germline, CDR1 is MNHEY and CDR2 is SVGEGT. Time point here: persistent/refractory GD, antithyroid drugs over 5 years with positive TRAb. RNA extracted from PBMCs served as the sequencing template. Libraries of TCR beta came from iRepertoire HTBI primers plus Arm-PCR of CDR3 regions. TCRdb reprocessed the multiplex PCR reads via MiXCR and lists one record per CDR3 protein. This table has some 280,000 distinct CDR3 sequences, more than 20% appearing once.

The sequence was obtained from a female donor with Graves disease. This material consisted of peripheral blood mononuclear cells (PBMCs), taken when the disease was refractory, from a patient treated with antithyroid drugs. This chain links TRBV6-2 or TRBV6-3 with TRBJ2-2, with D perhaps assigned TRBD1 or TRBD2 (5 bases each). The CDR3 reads CASSLNPGTSTGELFF. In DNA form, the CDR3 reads TGTGCCAGCAGTTTAAACCCCGGGACGAGCACCGGGGAGCTGTTTTTT.